These 5 T cell receptor beta chains came from one sample sequenced in a study of blood T cell repertoires in COVID-19. Generated by immunoSEQ multiplex PCR, the TCRdb table keeps only in-frame clones and is missing some. The table has about 140,000 clones, approximately 81% seen once. The sequencing sample was made of PBMCs or T cells enriched from blood (not recorded which). The receptor set was obtained from a man aged 35-49 years with acute COVID-19.

In its sample, this clone was seen a few times. This sequence joins TRBV11-2 and TRBJ2-3; unclear D gene. Trimming removed 11 bases at V and 7 bases at J, with 13 bases between. CDR3 length: 11 amino acids. Germline values: CDR1 SGHAT, CDR2 FQNNGV. In DNA form, the CDR3 reads TGTGCCGTGGCGGCCGGTCATACGCAGTATTTT. This translates into CAVAAGHTQYF.

This chain connects TRBV15 to TRBJ1-1; unclear D gene. V lost 1 base, J lost 9 bases, and 12 bases lay in between. The CDR3 covers 13 residues. Germline-derived CDR1 and CDR2 are LNHNV and YYDKDF (reference sequence). CDR3 region: CATSRGRTEQAFF. The DNA of the CDR3 is TGTGCCACCAGCAGAGGCCGCACAGAACAAGCTTTCTTT. The whole variable domain, remainder taken from reference TRBV15 and TRBJ1-1, is DAMVIQNPRYQVTQFGKPVTLSCSQTLNHNVMYWYQQKSSQAPKLLFHYYDKDFNNEADTPDNFQSRRPNTSFCFLDIRSPGLGDTAMYLCATSRGRTEQAFFGQGTRLTVV.

The chain recombines TRBV15 with TRBJ2-1; D not resolved. V lost 0 bases to trimming and J lost 14 bases, with 14 bases between them. The CDR3 runs to 13 residues. Germline V gene data show CDR1 as LNHNV and CDR2 as YYDKDF (reference sequence). The CDR3 reads CATSRDRNSLEFF. For the CDR3, the DNA is TGTGCCACCAGCAGAGATAGGAACAGTCTTGAGTTCTTC.

This chain joins TRBV12-3 or TRBV12-4 and TRBJ1-1; D is undetermined. The CDR3 consists of 11 residues. V dropped 9 bases and J dropped 3 bases, with 8 bases sitting between them. The DNA for the CDR3 is TGTGCCAGTACACGGGACACTGAAGCTTTCTTT. Amino acid sequence: CASTRDTEAFF.

The chain employs TRBV9 and TRBJ2-3; tentative D call: TRBD1 (6 bases). V lost 1 base, J lost 4 bases, and 16 bases lay in between. Germline V CDR1 and CDR2: SGDLS, YYNGEE. The CDR3 has 16 residues. The chain's CDR3 is CASSVLRDNDPDTQYF. The CDR3 nucleotides read TGTGCCAGCAGCGTACTCCGGGACAACGACCCAGATACGCAGTATTTT.